This section outlines one TCR beta chain sequence together with its context. The antigen remains undetermined. Trimming shortened V by 4 bases and J by 3 bases, and 10 bases separated the two germline ends. The CDR3 sequence is 13 residues long. In germline, CDR1 is LNHNV, CDR2 YYDKDF (reference sequence). The data derive from a study of T cell repertoires in cytomegalovirus infection. Study-wide context: Evidence of both CMV infection and a matching HLA type came from public TCR beta signatures. Overall study results and limits: CMV carriers having the relevant HLA were flagged by cumulative public TCR beta family frequency. Ex vivo responses were dominated by HLA-C-restricted CMV-specific TCR beta clonotypes.

One entry per CDR3 protein results from TCRdb running MiXCR on the reads. This repertoire shows under 600,000 distinct CDR3 sequences, 16% found once; its top ten account for under 30%. Sequencing was carried out using CD8+ T cells from PBMCs. This receptor was taken from a human donor in good health (CMV status not recorded). Some clones in this sample may be carry-over from other donors' samples. V and J are TRBV15 and TRBJ2-7; D remains unclear. The CDR3 DNA is TGTGCCACCAGCATTACGGTGGGCTACGAGCAGTACTTC. It specifies CATSITVGYEQYF.